This TCR beta chain was observed in a study of T cells in Graves' hyperthyroidism and ophthalmopathy. The CDR3 has 15 amino acids. Germline-derived CDR1 and CDR2 are LGHDT and YNNKEL (reference sequence). V was shortened by 0 bases and J by 0 bases, with 8 bases between the two germline ends. Uncontrolled infections, other autoimmune diseases, pregnancy or lactation led to exclusion of patients. TCR beta CDR3 regions were amplified from RNA transcripts. First-round RT-PCR targeting the TCR CDR3 was performed with the HTBI primer set. TCRdb used MiXCR to reprocess the multiplex PCR reads, holding one entry per CDR3 protein. The sample yields more than 450,000 distinct CDR3 sequences, about 20% seen once.

The rearrangement uses TRBV3-1 and TRBJ2-5, with D maybe TRBD2 (6 bases). This clonotype was obtained from a man aged 40-49 years with Graves' ophthalmopathy. The sequenced sample consisted of blood. The CDR3 is CASSQDGGNQETQYF. The CDR3 DNA reads TGTGCCAGCAGCCAAGATGGGGGGAACCAAGAGACCCAGTACTTC.